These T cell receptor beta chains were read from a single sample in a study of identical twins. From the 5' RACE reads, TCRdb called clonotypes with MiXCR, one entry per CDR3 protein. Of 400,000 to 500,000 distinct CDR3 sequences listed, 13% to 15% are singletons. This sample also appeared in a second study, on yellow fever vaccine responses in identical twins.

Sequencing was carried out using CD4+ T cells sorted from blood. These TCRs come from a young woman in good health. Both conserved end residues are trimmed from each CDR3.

cdr3_aa: SARGGGGYT
j_call: TRBJ1-2
v_call: TRBV20-1

cdr3_aa: ASSSQGAVTDTQY
j_call: TRBJ2-3
v_call: TRBV2

cdr3_aa: ASSLAAGMETQY
j_call: TRBJ2-5
v_call: TRBV12-3/TRBV12-4

cdr3_aa: ASSQDEQSPLH
j_call: TRBJ1-6
v_call: TRBV4-3

cdr3_aa: AIRWTSGAYEQY
j_call: TRBJ2-7
v_call: TRBV10-3

cdr3_aa: ASSPVSKTDTQY
j_call: TRBJ2-3
v_call: TRBV18

cdr3_aa: ASNQMTGATDTQY
j_call: TRBJ2-3
v_call: TRBV11-1

cdr3_aa: ASSDRLAGISYNEQF
j_call: TRBJ2-1
v_call: TRBV7-2

cdr3_aa: ASSLDLGRNTEAF
j_call: TRBJ1-1
v_call: TRBV27

cdr3_aa: ASSLEAGGYEQY
j_call: TRBJ2-7
v_call: TRBV7-9

cdr3_aa: ASSTGTANYGYT
j_call: TRBJ1-2
v_call: TRBV5-1

cdr3_aa: AVGRTQGGELF
j_call: TRBJ2-2
v_call: TRBV2

cdr3_aa: ATSDFLGQSKMAGELF
j_call: TRBJ2-2
v_call: TRBV24-1

cdr3_aa: ASSQEEGRFTEAF
j_call: TRBJ1-1
v_call: TRBV4-3

cdr3_aa: ASSLRAGGHGYT
j_call: TRBJ1-2
v_call: TRBV7-9

cdr3_aa: ASSLNGQPNTEAF
j_call: TRBJ1-1
v_call: TRBV7-9

cdr3_aa: SVEVRNEQY
j_call: TRBJ2-7
v_call: TRBV29-1

cdr3_aa: ASSHTLAGGPDNEQF
j_call: TRBJ2-1
v_call: TRBV5-6

cdr3_aa: ASSPAGYEQY
j_call: TRBJ2-7
v_call: TRBV5-1

cdr3_aa: ACSQDILALSSYNEQF
j_call: TRBJ2-1
v_call: TRBV3-1

cdr3_aa: ASSLGQAIQETQY
j_call: TRBJ2-5
v_call: TRBV7-9

cdr3_aa: ASSKLTGGLSYEQY
j_call: TRBJ2-7
v_call: TRBV7-8

cdr3_aa: ASSLRQGVMNEQY
j_call: TRBJ2-7
v_call: TRBV5-6

cdr3_aa: ATSRGGGAASEQY
j_call: TRBJ2-7
v_call: TRBV15